This T cell receptor (beta chain) appears in the sequencing data of a study of T cell clones after liver transplantation. Broader study findings: Post-transplant time points were not standardized, so conclusions are preliminary.

Using immunoSEQ multiplex PCR, the repertoire was profiled, and TCRdb retains in-frame clones only, with some absent. The data hold tens of thousands of clones, with 60% to 80% observed a single time. Trimming removed 6 bases from V and 8 bases from J; junction bases left unmatched: 7. In germline, CDR1 is MNHNS, CDR2 SASEGT. The CDR3 has 14 residues. As for this clone: The antigen is undetermined.

The material sequenced was CD4+ T cells from blood, taken at the 22-month timepoint. This sequence was found in a human patient who received a liver transplant. Some T cells may have come from the graft donor. The V and J genes are TRBV6-1 and TRBJ1-6, with TRBD1 matching 7 bases. The chain's CDR3 is CASRGTALYSPLHF. The CDR3 DNA follows: TGTGCCAGCAGGGGGACAGCCCTTTATTCACCCCTCCACTTT.